The next 32 T cell receptor beta chains were all read from a single sample in a study of T cell changes during pregnancy in multiple sclerosis. The repertoire was sequenced with immunoSEQ multiplex PCR; TCRdb's copy has only in-frame clones and lacks some. The sample shows about 61,000 clones, approximately 90% of them seen only once. Material: peripheral blood, obtained in the first trimester of pregnancy. Receptor source: a female donor in good health, enrolled as a control in a pregnancy study.

The chain joins TRBV5-5 to TRBJ2-7, with D possibly being TRBD1 (6 bases). From germline, CDR1 is SGHKS and CDR2 YYEKEE (reference sequence). The CDR3 has 14 amino acids. V was clipped by 4 bases and J by 1 base, with 12 bases between them. Written as DNA, the CDR3 is TGTGCCAGCAGCACCCTACAGGGATCCTACGAGCAGTACTTC. Its protein product is CASSTLQGSYEQYF. Drawing the rest from reference TRBV5-5 and TRBJ2-7, the complete variable domain is DAGVTQSPTHLIKTRGQQVTLRCSPISGHKSVSWYQQVLGQGPQFIFQYYEKEERGRGNFPDRFSARQFPNYSSELNVNALLLGDSALYLCASSTLQGSYEQYFGPGTRLTVT.

The chain links TRBV7-9 to TRBJ2-1; TRBD1 aligns across 9 bases. The CDR3 has 14 residues. From germline, CDR1 is SEHNR and CDR2 FQNEAQ (reference sequence). Trimming at V came to 4 bases and at J to 7 bases, leaving 5 bases not matched to a gene. The CDR3 region has the DNA TGTGCCAGCAGCTCGGGACAGGGTCGAAATGAGCAGTTCTTC. This sequence encodes CASSSGQGRNEQFF.

The rearrangement uses TRBV7-9 and TRBJ1-1; 9 bases line up with TRBD1. The CDR3 loop spans 19 amino acids. Per the germline V gene, CDR1 is SEHNR and CDR2 is FQNEAQ (reference sequence). Trimming at V came to 5 bases and at J to 5 bases, leaving 21 bases not matched to a gene. CDR3 loop: CASSRRTRQGVFGWTEAFF. Written as DNA, the CDR3 is TGTGCCAGCAGCCGCAGGACTAGACAGGGGGTTTTTGGTTGGACTGAAGCTTTCTTT.

Only one count was recorded for this clone. The chain carries TRBV7-9 and TRBJ2-3; 10 bases match TRBD2. This CDR3 comprises 16 residues. V trimming: 1 base; J trimming: 1 base; junction bases outside the gene matches: 2. From germline, CDR1 is SEHNR and CDR2 FQNEAQ (reference sequence). The CDR3 loop reads CASSLGAGGRTDTQYF. CDR3 DNA sequence: TGTGCCAGCAGCTTAGGAGCGGGGGGGCGCACAGATACGCAGTATTTT.

V and J are TRBV25-1 and TRBJ1-4; no reliable D call. CDR3 length: 13 residues. Trimming left V 1 base short and J 6 bases short, with 6 bases between. The V gene's germline CDR1 is MGHDK and CDR2 SYGVNS. Written as DNA, the CDR3 is TGTGCCAGCAGTGAATGGTCAGATGAAAAACTGTTTTTT. Protein product: CASSEWSDEKLFF. Together with reference TRBV25-1 and TRBJ1-4, the CDR3 gives the full variable domain: EADIYQTPRYLVIGTGKKITLECSQTMGHDKMYWYQQDPGMELHLIHYSYGVNSTEKGDLSSESTVSRIRTEHFPLTLESARPSHTSQYLCASSEWSDEKLFFGSGTQLSVL.

The chain uses TRBV13 and TRBJ2-5; a weak D match, TRBD1 (5 bases). V shed 0 bases and J shed 5 bases, with 10 bases lying between them. Germline V gene lookup returns CDR1 PRHDT and CDR2 FYEKMQ (reference sequence). The CDR3 spans 14 residues. Written as DNA, the CDR3 is TGTGCCAGCAGCTTAGGGGGGCAGCCTGAGACCCAGTACTTC. This sequence encodes CASSLGGQPETQYF.

The V call is TRBV12-1, the J call TRBJ2-1; the D segment call TRBD1 is taken from the table without a DNA check. TRBV12-1 is listed as a pseudogene. The CDR3 spans 17 residues. DNA for the CDR3: TGTGCCAGCAGCGTCGATAGGGACAGGGACTCCTACAATGAGCAGTTCTTC. It specifies CASSVDRDRDSYNEQFF.

CDR3 DNA: TGTGCCAGCAGCTTGGCAGGGCTTCGCACCGGGGAGCTGTTTTTT. As protein: CASSLAGLRTGELFF. The chain is built from TRBV5-6 and TRBJ2-2, with D tentatively TRBD1 (5 bases). This CDR3 contains 15 residues. Per the germline V gene, CDR1 is SGHDT and CDR2 is YYEEEE. Trimming stripped 0 bases from V and 4 bases from J, with 10 bases between.

V is TRBV25-1 and J is TRBJ1-2, with 7 nucleotides matching TRBD1. This CDR3 is built from 14 residues. CDR1 and CDR2 (germline): MGHDK, SYGVNS. The ends lost 6 bases at V and 8 bases at J; junction bases unmatched: 12. This CDR3 is CASSPQGLVGGYTF. For the CDR3, the DNA is TGTGCCAGCAGCCCACAGGGGCTTGTGGGGGGCTACACCTTC.

The chain joins TRBV4-3 to TRBJ1-2; 7 nucleotides match TRBD1. The CDR3 consists of 15 residues. From germline, CDR1 is LGHNA and CDR2 YSLEER. Unmatched junction bases numbered 10, after V lost 5 bases and J lost 4 bases. CDR3: CASSSGQRTPYGYTF. The CDR3 DNA sequence: TGCGCCAGCAGCTCGGGACAGCGTACACCCTATGGCTACACCTTC.

The rearrangement links TRBV27 to TRBJ2-1; 8 nucleotides line up with TRBD2. CDR3 length: 18 residues. Germline CDR1 and CDR2: MNHEY and SMNVEV (reference sequence). The ends lost 1 base at V and 0 bases at J; junction bases unmatched: 8. CDR3 in amino acids: CASSLWLTSASSYNEQFF. CDR3 nucleotides: TGTGCCAGCAGTTTATGGCTGACTAGCGCTAGCTCCTACAATGAGCAGTTCTTC.

The chain links TRBV4-3 to TRBJ2-7, with 8 bases lining up with TRBD2. V gave up 5 bases and J gave up 4 bases; unmatched junction bases: 4. The CDR3 totals 13 residues. Germline V gene data show CDR1 as LGHNA and CDR2 as YSLEER. The CDR3 DNA reads TGCGCCAGCAGCTCACAGCGGGGGTACGAGCAGTACTTC. Amino acid sequence: CASSSQRGYEQYF.

The gene calls are TRBV5-4 and TRBJ2-2, with TRBD2 as a possible D gene (7 bases). Looked up from germline, CDR1 is SGHNT and CDR2 is YYREEE (reference sequence). The V gene lost 4 bases and the J gene lost 6 bases, with 16 bases spanning the gap. This CDR3 has 15 amino acids. The CDR3 region has the DNA TGTGCCAGCAGCCGGGGGGCCGAATTATCCGGGGAGCTGTTTTTT. Residues: CASSRGAELSGELFF.

CDR3 bases: TGTGCCAGCAGGCCCATCAGGGCCAAAGAGACCCAGTACTTC. Protein sequence: CASRPIRAKETQYF. The V gene is TRBV27, the J gene TRBJ2-5, with D tentatively TRBD1 (5 bases). The germline CDR1 and CDR2 sequences are MNHEY and SMNVEV (reference sequence). Trimming left V 6 bases short and J 3 bases short, with 14 bases between. The CDR3 runs 14 residues.

V is TRBV4-1 and J is TRBJ1-2; 9 positions agree with TRBD1. With 3 bases clipped from V and 7 bases from J, the junction kept 9 bases outside the gene matches. This CDR3 region has 15 residues. Per germline, CDR1 MGHRA and CDR2 YSYEKL. The CDR3 bases are TGCGCCAGCAGCCATCCACAGGGGGCGCAGTTTGGCTACACCTTC. Its protein product is CASSHPQGAQFGYTF.

The genes are TRBV7-8 and TRBJ1-1; weak D call: TRBD1 (5 bases). Trimming shortened V by 5 bases and J by 5 bases, and 18 bases separated the two germline ends. Germline V gene data show CDR1 as SGHVS and CDR2 as FQNEAQ. The CDR3 extends over 15 amino acids. In DNA form, the CDR3 reads TGTGCCAGCAGCAGCCAGGGCGGGGTACGGACTGAAGCTTTCTTT. This encodes CASSSQGGVRTEAFF.

This clone was detected a few times. The chain links TRBV5-4 to TRBJ1-2, with D unclear. CDR3 length: 16 residues. The V gene's germline CDR1 is SGHNT and CDR2 YYREEE (reference sequence). V shed 5 bases and J shed 0 bases, with 17 bases lying between them. The CDR3 reads CASSHETINPNYGYTF. DNA for the CDR3: TGTGCCAGCAGTCACGAGACAATCAATCCTAACTATGGCTACACCTTC.

This chain connects TRBV30 to TRBJ1-2; TRBD1 matches at 7 bases. There are 13 residues in the CDR3. J lost 8 bases, V lost 0 bases, and 6 bases had no gene match. The germline V gene encodes CDR1 GTSNPN and CDR2 SVGIG (reference sequence). The CDR3 loop is CAWSVNGQAGYTF. The CDR3 region has the DNA TGTGCCTGGAGTGTAAATGGACAGGCCGGCTACACCTTC.

V and J are TRBV12-5 and TRBJ2-5; 7 bases map to TRBD2. Trimming at V came to 4 bases and at J to 3 bases, leaving 5 bases not matched to a gene. This CDR3 spans 14 amino acids. CDR1 LGHNT and CDR2 FRNRAP come from the germline V gene. CDR3 sequence (DNA): TGTGCTAGTGGTTGGGGAGGGGTGGAAGAGACCCAGTACTTC. Residues: CASGWGGVEETQYF.

This chain connects TRBV6-5 to TRBJ1-5; maybe TRBD1 (6 bases). Per germline, CDR1 MNHEY and CDR2 SVGAGI. The CDR3 runs to 13 residues. V shed 7 bases and J shed 2 bases, with 9 bases lying between them. The CDR3 loop reads CASTKGGNQPQHF. CDR3 DNA sequence: TGTGCCAGCACCAAGGGGGGCAATCAGCCCCAGCATTTT.

This clone was recorded once. The chain recombines TRBV5-1 with TRBJ2-2; D is unresolved. Trimming pared 0 bases from V and 5 bases from J, leaving 11 bases between. The CDR3 is 15 amino acids. The germline CDR1 and CDR2 sequences are SGHRS and YFSETQ. CDR3 loop: CASSLEQIGTGELFF. CDR3 nucleotides: TGCGCCAGCAGCTTGGAACAGATTGGGACCGGGGAGCTGTTTTTT.

This CDR3 reads CASSLRDRGLNEQFF. DNA for the CDR3: TGTGCCAGCAGTTTACGGGACAGGGGTCTCAATGAGCAGTTCTTC. The rearrangement links TRBV28 to TRBJ2-1; 10 positions agree with TRBD1. The germline gives CDR1 MDHEN, CDR2 SYDVKM. The CDR3 covers 15 residues. Trimming at V came to 2 bases and at J to 6 bases, leaving 4 bases not matched to a gene.

The V call is TRBV6-1, the J call TRBJ1-5; possible D gene TRBD1, 6 bases. Per the germline V gene, CDR1 is MNHNS and CDR2 is SASEGT. Deletions cut 1 base from V and 7 bases from J, with 14 bases between. The CDR3 runs 15 residues. CDR3 residues: CASSEVPAGGQPQHF. The CDR3 DNA is TGTGCCAGCAGTGAAGTCCCCGCGGGGGGCCAGCCCCAGCATTTT.

Written as DNA, the CDR3 is TGTGCCAGCAGCCCCGGGTGGGAGGGATGGCGCACTGAAGCTTTCTTT. Translating gives CASSPGWEGWRTEAFF. The gene calls are TRBV11-3 and TRBJ1-1; D is undetermined. CDR3 length: 16 residues. V was cut by 5 bases and J by 4 bases, with 20 bases left in between. From germline, CDR1 is SGHNT and CDR2 YENEEA.

The J gene is TRBJ2-7, the V gene TRBV5-1; the match to TRBD1 covers 11 bases. J lost 4 bases, V lost 3 bases, and 6 bases had no gene match. This CDR3 is built from 15 residues. Germline assignment: CDR1 SGHRS and CDR2 YFSETQ. CDR3 coding DNA: TGCGCCAGCAGCTCTACCGGGACAGGGGGGTACGAGCAGTACTTC. Translating gives CASSSTGTGGYEQYF.

CDR3 loop: CSASRYEQYF. The CDR3 DNA reads as TGCAGTGCTAGCCGCTACGAGCAGTACTTC. The rearrangement links TRBV20-1 to TRBJ2-7; D unresolved. Germline loops: CDR1 DFQATT, CDR2 SNEGSKA (reference sequence). The length of the CDR3 is 10 residues. With 3 bases removed from V and 3 bases from J, the gap between germline ends came to 3 bases.

The chain recombines TRBV7-9 with TRBJ2-2; no clear D gene. Trimming took off 5 bases at V and 2 bases at J, with 9 bases between the two ends. CDR1 is SEHNR, CDR2 FQNEAQ, per germline (reference sequence). The CDR3 runs to 14 residues. Here the CDR3 DNA reads TGTGCCAGCAGCCCCCAAGCTAACACCGGGGAGCTGTTTTTT. It is translated as CASSPQANTGELFF.

The gene calls are TRBV7-2 and TRBJ1-3; D gene ambiguous. V lost 4 bases and J 0 bases, leaving 7 bases between the germline ends. Germline CDR1 and CDR2: SGHTA and FQGNSA. The CDR3 loop spans 14 amino acids. CDR3 DNA sequence: TGTGCCAGCAGCTCCCGTATCTCTGGAAACACCATATATTTT. Translated, it gives CASSSRISGNTIYF. The full variable domain, with the rest looked up from reference TRBV7-2 and TRBJ1-3, is GAGVSQSPSNKVTEKGKDVELRCDPISGHTALYWYRQSLGQGLEFLIYFQGNSAPDKSGLPSDRFSAERTGGSVSTLTIQRTQQEDSAVYLCASSSRISGNTIYFGEGSWLTVV.

The sample holds a few counts of this clone. The chain employs TRBV20-1 and TRBJ1-1; D is perhaps TRBD1 (5 bases). The V and J ends lost 3 bases and 11 bases respectively, with 13 bases between them. Germline V gives CDR1 DFQATT, CDR2 SNEGSKA (reference sequence). The CDR3 length is 11 residues. CDR3 coding DNA: TGCAGTGCTAGTGGGGGGGAGGTTGCTTTCTTT. Its translation: CSASGGEVAFF.

The chain has TRBV5-8 and TRBJ1-1; no firm D call. V shed 0 bases and J shed 2 bases, with 8 bases lying between them. This CDR3 is 14 amino acids long. Germline-derived CDR1 and CDR2 are SGHTS and YDEGEE. The CDR3 loop reads CASSLAIPNTEAFF. CDR3 nucleotide sequence: TGTGCCAGCAGCTTGGCTATACCAAACACTGAAGCTTTCTTT.

This clone was seen only once. The chain couples TRBV18 to TRBJ1-1, with D possibly being TRBD1 (6 bases). Per germline, CDR1 KGHSH and CDR2 LQKENI. V shed 4 bases and J shed 0 bases, with 12 bases lying between them. The length of the CDR3 is 15 residues. CDR3 nucleotide sequence: TGTGCCAGCTCACATAAACAGGGAATGAACACTGAAGCTTTCTTT. It is translated as CASSHKQGMNTEAFF.

The chain recombines TRBV2 with TRBJ1-1, with D hard to call. The length of the CDR3 is 14 residues. Trimming took 3 bases from V and 0 from J, leaving 8 bases between them. Germline V gene lookup returns CDR1 SNHLY and CDR2 FYNNEI. CDR3 residues: CASSEGRMNTEAFF. The CDR3 nucleotides read TGTGCCAGCAGTGAGGGCAGGATGAACACTGAAGCTTTCTTT.